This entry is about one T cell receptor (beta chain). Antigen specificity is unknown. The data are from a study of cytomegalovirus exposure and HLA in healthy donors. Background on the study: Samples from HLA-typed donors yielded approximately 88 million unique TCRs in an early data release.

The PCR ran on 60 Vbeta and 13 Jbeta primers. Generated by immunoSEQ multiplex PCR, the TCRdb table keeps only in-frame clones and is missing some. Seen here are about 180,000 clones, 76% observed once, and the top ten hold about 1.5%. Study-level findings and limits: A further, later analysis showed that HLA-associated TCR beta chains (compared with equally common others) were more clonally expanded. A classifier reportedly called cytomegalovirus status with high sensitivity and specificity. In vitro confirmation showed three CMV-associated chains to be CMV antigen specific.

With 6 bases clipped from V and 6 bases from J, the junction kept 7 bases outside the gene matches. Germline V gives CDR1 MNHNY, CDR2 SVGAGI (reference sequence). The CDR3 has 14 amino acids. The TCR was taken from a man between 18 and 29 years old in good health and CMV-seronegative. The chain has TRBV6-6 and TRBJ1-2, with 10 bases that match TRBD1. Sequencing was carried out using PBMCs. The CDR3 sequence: CASSHRDRGDGYTF. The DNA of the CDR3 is TGTGCCAGCAGCCACAGGGACAGGGGAGATGGCTACACCTTC.